This T cell receptor beta chain was identified in a study of persistence of HIV-infected CD4 T cells. Germline V gene data show CDR1 as LGHDT and CDR2 as YNNKEL (reference sequence). The CDR3 runs 13 residues. J lost 4 bases, V lost 4 bases, and 0 bases had no gene match. Study conclusions and caveats: Within sorted populations, more oligoclonal TCRs accompanied more oligoclonal proviruses. Degenerate expanded CDR3beta sequences were enriched among CMV- and Gag-responding cells.

Cells were stimulated with overlapping HIV-1 Gag 15-mer peptides. CD40L/CD69 double-negative CD45RO-high memory CD4+ T cells were collected. CD4+ T cell counts exceeded 400 cells/uL; CMV serology was positive. Stimulated PBMCs had first been depleted of CD8+ T cells. The libraries were made with immunoSEQ version 4 in survey mode. Measured with immunoSEQ multiplex PCR; TCRdb has only the in-frame clones, and not every one. This repertoire shows about 41,000 clones, about four fifths found once; its top ten account for 14%. Details on this clone: What it recognizes is unknown.

The gene calls are TRBV3-1 (or the pseudogene TRBV3-2) and TRBJ2-1; TRBD2 matches 8 bases. This receptor was taken from an adult man with HIV who was CMV-seropositive. Here the sequenced sample was CD4+ T cells sorted from PBMCs after roughly 18-hour stimulation, taken from a patient who received antiretroviral therapy. The CDR3: CASSPGGYNEQFF. CDR3 coding DNA: TGTGCCAGCAGCCCGGGGGGGTACAATGAGCAGTTCTTC.